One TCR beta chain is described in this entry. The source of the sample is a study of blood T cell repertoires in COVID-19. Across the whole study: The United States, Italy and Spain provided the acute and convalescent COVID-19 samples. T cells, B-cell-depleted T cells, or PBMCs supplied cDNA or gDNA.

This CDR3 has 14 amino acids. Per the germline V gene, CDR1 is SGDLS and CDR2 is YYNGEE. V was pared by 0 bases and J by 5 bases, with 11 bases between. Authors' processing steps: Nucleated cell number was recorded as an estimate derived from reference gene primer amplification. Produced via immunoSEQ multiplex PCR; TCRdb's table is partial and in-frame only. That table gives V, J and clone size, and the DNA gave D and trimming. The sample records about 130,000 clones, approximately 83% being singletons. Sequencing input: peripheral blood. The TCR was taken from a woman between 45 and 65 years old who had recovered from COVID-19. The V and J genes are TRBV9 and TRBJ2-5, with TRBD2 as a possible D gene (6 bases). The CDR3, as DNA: TGTGCCAGCAGCGTAGAGTTGCGGGGCGAGACCCAGTACTTC. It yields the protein CASSVELRGETQYF.